This is a list of T cell receptor beta chains from one sample in a study of lymphopenia after photon versus proton radiotherapy. Sequencing was performed with immunoSEQ multiplex PCR; in TCRdb, only in-frame clones are kept and a portion is missing. Among some 70,000 clones listed, around 87% were seen once. This specimen was peripheral blood, taken from a patient treated with proton-based radiotherapy. Receptor source: a man older than 75 with esophageal cancer. Both conserved end residues are part of each CDR3. Fields, in order: J gene, D gene, V gene, CDR3 DNA, CDR3 protein. A D gene is named only where the DNA matches it firmly.

j_gene: TRBJ1-1; d_gene: .; v_gene: TRBV6-5; CDR3nt: TGTGCCAGCAGAACCCGACGGAACACTGAAGCTTTCTTT; CDR3aa: CASRTRRNTEAFF
j_gene: TRBJ1-1; d_gene: .; v_gene: TRBV18; CDR3nt: TGTGCCAGCTCACCCAACTCGGCCTGGGGAGGCACTGAAGCTTTCTTT; CDR3aa: CASSPNSAWGGTEAFF
j_gene: TRBJ2-7; d_gene: .; v_gene: TRBV7-9; CDR3nt: TGTGCCAGCAGCCCAAGGGAGTCCTACGAGCAGTACTTC; CDR3aa: CASSPRESYEQYF
j_gene: TRBJ2-5; d_gene: .; v_gene: TRBV12-5; CDR3nt: TGTGCTAGTGGTCCGCAAGAGACCCAGTACTTC; CDR3aa: CASGPQETQYF
j_gene: TRBJ1-6; d_gene: .; v_gene: TRBV10-1; CDR3nt: TGCGCCAGCAGTGCGGGGTCCTATAATTCACCCCTCCACTTT; CDR3aa: CASSAGSYNSPLHF
j_gene: TRBJ1-4; d_gene: .; v_gene: TRBV18; CDR3nt: TGTGCCAGCTCACCTGTCAGTGCAACTAATGAAAAACTGTTTTTT; CDR3aa: CASSPVSATNEKLFF
j_gene: TRBJ2-2; d_gene: TRBD1; v_gene: TRBV2; CDR3nt: TGTGCCAGCAGTCCGACAGGGTCCGGGGAGCTGTTTTTT; CDR3aa: CASSPTGSGELFF
j_gene: TRBJ1-3; d_gene: .; v_gene: TRBV6-5; CDR3nt: TGTGCCAGCAGTAATCGACCGCTCTCTGGAAACACCATATATTTT; CDR3aa: CASSNRPLSGNTIYF
j_gene: TRBJ1-4; d_gene: .; v_gene: TRBV7-9; CDR3nt: TGTGCCAGCAGCCTACCCCGCGGCGGGAATGAAAAACTGTTTTTT; CDR3aa: CASSLPRGGNEKLFF
j_gene: TRBJ2-1; d_gene: .; v_gene: TRBV7-2; CDR3nt: TGTGCCAGCAGCTTAGCGGGGGGAAGGAATGAGCAGTTCTTC; CDR3aa: CASSLAGGRNEQFF
j_gene: TRBJ2-3; d_gene: TRBD2; v_gene: TRBV10-1; CDR3nt: TGCGCCAGCAGTGACCTAGCGGGAGGGCGCACCACAGATACGCAGTATTTT; CDR3aa: CASSDLAGGRTTDTQYF